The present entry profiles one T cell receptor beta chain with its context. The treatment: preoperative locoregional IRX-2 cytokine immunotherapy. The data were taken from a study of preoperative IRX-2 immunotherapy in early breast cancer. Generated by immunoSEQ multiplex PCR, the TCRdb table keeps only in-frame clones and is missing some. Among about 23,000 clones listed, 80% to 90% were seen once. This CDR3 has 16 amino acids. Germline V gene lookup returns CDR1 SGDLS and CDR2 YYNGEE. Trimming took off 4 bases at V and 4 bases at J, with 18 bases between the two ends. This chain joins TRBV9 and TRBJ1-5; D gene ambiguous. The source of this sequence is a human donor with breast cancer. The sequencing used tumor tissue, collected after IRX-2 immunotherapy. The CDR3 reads CASSPDPNPWNQPQHF. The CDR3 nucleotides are TGTGCCAGCAGCCCCGACCCAAACCCGTGGAATCAGCCCCAGCATTTT.